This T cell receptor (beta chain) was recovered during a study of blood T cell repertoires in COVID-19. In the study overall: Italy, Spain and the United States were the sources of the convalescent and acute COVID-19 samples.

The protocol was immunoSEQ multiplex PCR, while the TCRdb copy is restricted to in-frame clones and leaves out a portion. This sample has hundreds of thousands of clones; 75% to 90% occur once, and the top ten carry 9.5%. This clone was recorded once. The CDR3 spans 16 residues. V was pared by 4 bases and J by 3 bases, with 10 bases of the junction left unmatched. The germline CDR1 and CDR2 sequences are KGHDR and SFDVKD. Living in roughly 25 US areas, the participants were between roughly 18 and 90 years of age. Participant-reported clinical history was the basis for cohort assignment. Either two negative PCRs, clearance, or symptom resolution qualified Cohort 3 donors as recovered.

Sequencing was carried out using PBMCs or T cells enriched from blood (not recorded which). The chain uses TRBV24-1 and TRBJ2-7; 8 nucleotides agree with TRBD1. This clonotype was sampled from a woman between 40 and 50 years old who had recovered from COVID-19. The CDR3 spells CATSDRSRTGNYEQYF. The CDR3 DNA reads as TGTGCCACCAGTGACCGGTCCCGGACAGGGAACTACGAGCAGTACTTC.